This TCR beta chain was sequenced for a study of T cells after yellow fever vaccination (dated by TCRdb to 2018 to 2020). At the level of the whole study: Libraries from fractions with low cell numbers were prepared with the SMART-Seq v4 Ultra Low Input RNA kit. To follow T-cell clones before and after both primary and booster YFV17D yellow fever vaccination, bulk TCR alpha and beta repertoires underwent longitudinal sequencing. The cohort comprised two healthy male donors, one aged 18 to 30 and one aged 30 to 40 years. Bulk PBMC replicates and cell subsets were isolated from blood drawn at multiple timepoints before and after both primary and secondary immunization.

The paper's findings and limits, for the study overall: A small share of clonotypes was detected in both CD4 and CD8 compartments, with the overlap likely arising from convergent recombination. Computational filtering was required because FACS-sorted repertoires could contain abundant contaminating clonotypes from the bulk population. Most clones expanded after primary vaccination were re-detected after the booster (almost 98% of CD4 and approximately 88% of CD8), suggesting broad memory maintenance. Because the study included only a couple of donors, the extent to which the findings can be generalized is limited. Compared with the primary T-cell response, the secondary T-cell response was faster but weaker, reaching its peak on day 5 rather than on day 15.

The treatment or condition label for this specimen denotes: live attenuated yellow fever vaccine strain. PBMCs were isolated from peripheral blood using a standard Ficoll-Paque protocol. Dynabeads CD4 and CD8 positive selection kits were used to isolate the CD4 and CD8 T-cell fractions. TriZol was used to extract RNA from bulk PBMCs, CD4 and CD8 fractions, and dextramer-positive and dextramer-negative fractions. TCR cDNA was synthesized by 5'RACE template switching, through which a universal primer site and unique molecular identifiers were introduced. Priming for cDNA synthesis came from both the TCR alpha and TCR beta constant segments. Library amplification involved two PCR steps, and the second step added sample barcodes and sequencing adapters. Libraries were sequenced on Illumina HiSeq 2500 (2x100 bp) or NovaSeq (2x150 bp). Per the original workflow: Demultiplexing of reads and collapsing into UMI consensus sequences were performed with MIGEC, and V(D)J alignment was carried out with MiXCR. Using edgeR on replicate PBMC samples, clonotypes were called vaccine-responding if FDR was below 0.01 and the log2 fold change was above 5 up to day 15. CD4 or CD8 identity was assigned to each bulk clonotype according to whether the clonotype was present at higher abundance in the sequenced CD4 repertoire or the sequenced CD8 repertoire. Starting from the raw public reads, TCRdb applied fastp trimming at Q25, assembled clones with MiXCR and retained in-frame beta chains. Rows matching on CDR3 protein sequence are summarized as one entry with the most common DNA and genes. TCRdb's processing, not the authors', yielded these V and J calls. The sample yields 200,000 to 250,000 distinct CDR3 sequences; 6.9% were counted once. Of the sample, roughly 0.9% falls within the top ten clones.

In the germline V gene (reference sequence), CDR1 corresponds to DFQATT and CDR2 to SNEGSKA. Inclusive of the bounding cysteine and phenylalanine, the CDR3 is 16 residues long. The only DNA kept is the CDR3, 48 bases in frame from the first base. V is cut back by 1 base and J by 4 bases, with 9 bases in the junction unmatched. This clonotype was counted a few times. Its antigen specificity is not known. No base-level quality is on record; no much larger clone is a single base apart. The rearrangement combines TRBV20-1 with TRBJ2-7; TRBD2 agrees with 11 junctional bases. This clonotype was obtained from a man aged 25 to 40 who received the YFV17D yellow fever vaccine. Sequenced here: CD4+ T cells sorted from PBMCs, sampled 15 days after the yellow fever booster vaccination. The CDR3 here reads CSARALTSGSKYEQYF. The DNA is as follows: TGCAGTGCTAGAGCCCTCACTAGCGGGAGTAAGTACGAGCAGTACTTC.